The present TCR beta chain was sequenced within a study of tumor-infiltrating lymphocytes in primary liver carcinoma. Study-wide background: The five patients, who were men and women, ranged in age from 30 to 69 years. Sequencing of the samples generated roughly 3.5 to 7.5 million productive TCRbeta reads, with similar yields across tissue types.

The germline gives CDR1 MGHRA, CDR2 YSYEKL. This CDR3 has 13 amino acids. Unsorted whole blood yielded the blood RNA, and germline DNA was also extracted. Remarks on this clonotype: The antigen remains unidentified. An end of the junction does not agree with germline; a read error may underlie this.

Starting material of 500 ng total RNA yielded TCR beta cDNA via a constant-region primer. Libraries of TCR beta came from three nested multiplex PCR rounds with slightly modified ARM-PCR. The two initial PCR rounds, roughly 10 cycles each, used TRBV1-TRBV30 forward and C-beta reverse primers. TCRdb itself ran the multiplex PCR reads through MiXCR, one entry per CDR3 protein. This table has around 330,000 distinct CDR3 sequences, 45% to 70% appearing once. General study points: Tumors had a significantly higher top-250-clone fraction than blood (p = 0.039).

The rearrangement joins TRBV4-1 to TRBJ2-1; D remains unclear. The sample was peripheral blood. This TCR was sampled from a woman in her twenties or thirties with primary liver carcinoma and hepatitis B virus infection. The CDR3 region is CASSQDYHNGQFF. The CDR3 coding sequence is TGCGCTAGCAGCCAAGATTATCACAATGGGCAATTCTTC.